The sequence of this TCR beta chain was determined in a study of CD8 T cells in Susac syndrome. The CDR3 runs to 12 residues. Germline V gene lookup returns CDR1 GTSNPN and CDR2 SVGIG (reference sequence). Trimming left V 3 bases short and J 9 bases short, with 12 bases between. Random hexamers were used to reverse transcribe about 0.5 to 1 ug of RNA. TCRdb processed the immunoSEQ multiplex PCR reads anew with MiXCR; each CDR3 protein has one entry. The sample holds roughly 200,000 distinct CDR3 sequences; just under 95% are singletons and the top ten take 0.085% to 0.13%. The V and J genes are TRBV30 and TRBJ2-1; D possibly matches TRBD1 or TRBD2 (5 bases each). The source is a human donor in good health. The sample consisted of CD4+ T cells from PBMCs. The DNA of the CDR3 is TGTGCCTGGAGAAAGGGGACCACTGAGCAGTTCTTC. Its translation is CAWRKGTTEQFF. Full variable domain (missing parts from reference TRBV30 and TRBJ2-1): SQTIHQWPATLVQPVGSPLSLECTVEGTSNPNLYWYRQAAGRGLQLLFYSVGIGQISSEVPQNLSASRPQDRQFILSSKKLLLSDSGFYLCAWRKGTTEQFFGPGTRLTVL.